The rows below give T cell receptor beta chains drawn from one sample of a study of cytomegalovirus exposure and HLA in healthy donors. The data were produced by immunoSEQ multiplex PCR, yet TCRdb's version contains in-frame clones alone and is incomplete. The sample includes 74,000 or so clones, around 80% seen only once; the top ten take around 3.1%. The material sequenced was PBMCs. These receptors came from a man aged 45 to 65 in good health and CMV-seropositive. Each CDR3 is given with its conserved first and last residue. Fields, in order: J gene, V gene, D gene, clone size, CDR3 DNA, CDR3 protein. The D gene is left open where the match is weak. The listing skips clone size in some rows; elsewhere it reads once, few, many or a size class.

TRBJ2-2	TRBV7-9	TRBD2	.	TGTGCCAGCAGCTTTTCTAGCGGGAGGGGCACCGGGGAGCTGTTTTTT	CASSFSSGRGTGELFF
TRBJ1-4	TRBV7-2	.	.	TGTGCCAGCAGCTTTATCAGGGCGGGACTGGGAACTAATGAAAAACTGTTTTTT	CASSFIRAGLGTNEKLFF
TRBJ1-4	TRBV4-3	.	few	TGCGCCAGCAGCCAAGAGGGAGGCAAAGGCGAAAAACTGTTTTTT	CASSQEGGKGEKLFF
TRBJ2-2	TRBV29-1	.	.	TGCAGCGCCCATAGTATCTCCGGGGAGCTGTTTTTT	CSAHSISGELFF
TRBJ2-7	TRBV5-4	.	.	TGTGCCAGCAAGAGCTTAACCGAGCAGTACTTC	CASKSLTEQYF
TRBJ2-2	TRBV11-2	.	.	TGTGCCAGCAGCACCCCTCGGGGGAGCGGGGAGCTGTTTTTT	CASSTPRGSGELFF
TRBJ1-1	TRBV18	.	.	TGTGCCAGCTCACCTGTAGCTAAGAACACTGAAGCTTTCTTT	CASSPVAKNTEAFF
TRBJ2-3	TRBV11-2	.	.	TGTGCCAGCAGTCGTGGACTAAGCGGGCCAGATACGCAGTATTTT	CASSRGLSGPDTQYF
TRBJ2-3	TRBV7-2	TRBD2	.	TGTGCCAGCAGCACTAGCGCTAGCCCCGGCACAGATACGCAGTATTTT	CASSTSASPGTDTQYF
TRBJ2-7	TRBV14	.	.	TGTGCCAGCAGCTCTTTTGGGAGTTCCTACGAGCAGTACTTC	CASSSFGSSYEQYF
TRBJ2-1	TRBV11-2	TRBD2	.	TGTGCCAGCAGTAGACTAGCGGGTAGGCACAATGAGCAGTTCTTC	CASSRLAGRHNEQFF
TRBJ2-1	TRBV5-1	.	.	TGCGCCAGCAGCCCTGGGGGCAGTTACAATGAGCAGTTCTTC	CASSPGGSYNEQFF
TRBJ2-1	TRBV7-9	TRBD1	few	TGTTCCAGCAGTCCACCAGCGCGGGACAGGGGAACCTACAATGAGCAGTTCTTC	CSSSPPARDRGTYNEQFF
TRBJ1-2	TRBV6-5	TRBD1	.	TGCGCCAGCAGTTACTCGTCGGGACAGCCTAACTATGGCTACACCTTC	CASSYSSGQPNYGYTF
TRBJ2-7	TRBV5-3	.	.	TGTGCCAGAAGCTTGGTCTCCGAGCAGTACTTC	CARSLVSEQYF
TRBJ1-1	TRBV9	.	once	TGTGCCAGCAGCCACCACCCGGACACTGAAGCTTTCTTT	CASSHHPDTEAFF
TRBJ2-7	TRBV12-5	TRBD2	once	TGTGCTAGTGGTTACCAAAGCAGCGGGAGTAAGTACTTC	CASGYQSSGSKYF
TRBJ1-1	TRBV19	.	.	TGTGCCAGTAGGCAAAATCAGGGGTATAACACTGAAGCTTTCTTT	CASRQNQGYNTEAFF
TRBJ2-2	TRBV6-5	TRBD2	.	TGTGCCAGCAGTTCTCTAGCGGGAGTCTCCGGGGAGCTGTTTTTT	CASSSLAGVSGELFF
TRBJ2-1	TRBV21-1	.	.	TGTGCCAGCAGCAAAGGAAAGGGCGACAGGTCTTACAATGAGCAGTTCTTC	CASSKGKGDRSYNEQFF
TRBJ2-7	TRBV7-9	.	.	TGTGCCAGCAGCTTAGGATACTACGAGCAGTACTTC	CASSLGYYEQYF
TRBJ2-7	TRBV27	.	.	TGTGCCAGCAGTTTAATAGTGGGACTCTACGAGCAGTACTTC	CASSLIVGLYEQYF
TRBJ2-7	TRBV7-2	.	.	TGTGCCAGCAGCTCCGGGTTTAAGGACGAGCAGTACTTC	CASSSGFKDEQYF
TRBJ1-2	TRBV15	TRBD1	.	TGTGCCACCAGCAGAGATGAGGGGAGTCACAGGGGTTATGGCTACACCTTC	CATSRDEGSHRGYGYTF
TRBJ2-3	TRBV6-5	.	.	TGTGCCAGCAGTTACGGCGCAGGGGGGGATACGCAGTATTTT	CASSYGAGGDTQYF
TRBJ2-5	TRBV7-9	.	.	TGTGCCAGCAGCTTTGTAGCGTTCTCCGAGACCCAGTACTTC	CASSFVAFSETQYF
TRBJ2-1	TRBV11-2	.	once	TGTGCCAGCAGCTATAACAGAAATGAGCAGTTCTTC	CASSYNRNEQFF
TRBJ1-5	TRBV7-2	.	.	TGTGCCAGCAGCTTAGCCTCCGGGGGGGGCCTCGAGACCTATAGCAATCAGCCCCAGCATTTT	CASSLASGGGLETYSNQPQHF
TRBJ2-1	TRBV10-3	.	.	TGTGCCACCACGGCCCAGGCAGGGGCCTACAATGAGCAGTTCTTC	CATTAQAGAYNEQFF
TRBJ2-1	TRBV10-3	.	few	TGTGCCATCAGCCTCCTTAGTAGCTCGGGGGACAATGAGCAGTTCTTC	CAISLLSSSGDNEQFF
TRBJ1-1	TRBV28	.	.	TGTGCCAGCAGTTTGTCGGTGAACACTGAAGCTTTCTTT	CASSLSVNTEAFF
TRBJ2-5	TRBV27	TRBD1	.	TGTGCCAGCAGTCCGCGGGACAGGGCGACCCAGTACTTC	CASSPRDRATQYF